Following are 12 T cell receptor beta chains from one sample sequenced in a study of CD8 T cells in ankylosing spondylitis. Study-level findings and limits: Ankylosing spondylitis blood appeared to be characterized by a TCR beta motif of several highly homologous variants.

Their recognized antigens are unknown. Each CDR3 protein is one row after TCRdb ran MiXCR on the 5' RACE reads. Of 500,000 or so distinct CDR3 sequences listed, approximately 5.3% are singletons. The sample taken for sequencing was blood, either unsorted or a sorted T cell fraction (not recorded which). The receptors here all came from a male donor with ankylosing spondylitis.

This clonotype was detected ten times or more. The CDR3 sequence is CAISERGTRQSNEQFF. The CDR3 region has the DNA TGTGCCATCAGTGAGCGGGGGACCCGACAAAGCAATGAGCAGTTCTTC. The chain is built from TRBV10-3 and TRBJ2-1, with a tentative D call TRBD2 (6 bases). Germline V lookup: CDR1 ENHRY, CDR2 SYGVKD. The CDR3 has 16 residues. V lost 2 bases and J 6 bases, leaving 17 bases between the germline ends.

This clonotype was observed at least ten times. The chain uses TRBV7-2 and TRBJ2-2; TRBD1 or TRBD2 may be the D gene (6 bases each). Trimming took off 6 bases at V and 8 bases at J, with 13 bases between the two ends. Germline CDR1 is SGHTA and CDR2 is FQGNSA. This CDR3 has 13 amino acids. CDR3 nucleotide sequence: TGTGCCAGCAGGAAAAGGGGGACTGGGGAGCTGTTTTTT. This encodes CASRKRGTGELFF.

This clonotype appeared many times. This chain links TRBV29-1 with TRBJ2-7; D is possibly TRBD2 (6 bases). Trimming shortened V by 7 bases and J by 3 bases, and 16 bases separated the two germline ends. Germline values: CDR1 SQVTM, CDR2 ANQGSEA. There are 13 residues in the CDR3. The chain's CDR3 is CSGGTGEGYEQYF. The CDR3 coding sequence is TGCAGCGGCGGGACGGGTGAGGGCTACGAGCAGTACTTC.

CDR3: CASSPTLTGFNFGYTF. The CDR3 nucleotides are TGTGCCAGCTCACCAACGTTGACAGGTTTTAATTTTGGCTACACCTTC. This chain connects TRBV18 to TRBJ1-2; D possibly corresponds to TRBD1 (6 bases). This CDR3 spans 16 amino acids. V was clipped by 2 bases and J by 7 bases, with 20 bases between them. The germline gives CDR1 KGHSH, CDR2 LQKENI.

There are many counts of this clonotype. The chain is built from TRBV15 and TRBJ1-1; possible D gene TRBD1, 5 bases. The CDR3 spans 13 residues. Between the trimmed V and J ends, which lost 3 bases and 5 bases, there was a span of 10 bases. Germline CDR1 and CDR2: LNHNV and YYDKDF (reference sequence). The CDR3 protein is CATSRRGGTEAFF. CDR3 DNA sequence: TGTGCCACCAGCAGGAGGGGAGGTACTGAAGCTTTCTTT.

This clonotype appeared many times. The genes are TRBV5-1 and TRBJ2-7, with D perhaps TRBD1 or TRBD2 (6 bases each). The length of the CDR3 is 14 residues. Between the trimmed V and J ends, which lost 4 bases and 7 bases, there was a span of 18 bases. Germline-derived CDR1 and CDR2 are SGHRS and YFSETQ. The CDR3 spells CASSLVGGRGEQYF. The CDR3 DNA reads TGCGCCAGCAGCCTGGTGGGGGGCCGAGGAGAGCAGTACTTC.

This clonotype was recorded many times. The chain joins TRBV5-1 to TRBJ2-1; a weak D match, TRBD2 (6 bases). The germline V gene has CDR1 SGHRS and CDR2 YFSETQ. The CDR3 has 15 residues. V lost 0 bases to trimming and J lost 9 bases, with 16 bases between them. CDR3 coding DNA: TGCGCCAGCAGCTTGGAACTAGCTTCAACGGCTGAGCAGTTCTTC. It encodes CASSLELASTAEQFF. Drawing the rest from reference TRBV5-1 and TRBJ2-1, the complete variable domain is KAGVTQTPRYLIKTRGQQVTLSCSPISGHRSVSWYQQTPGQGLQFLFEYFSETQRNKGNFPGRFSGRQFSNSRSEMNVSTLELGDSALYLCASSLELASTAEQFFGPGTRLTVL.

This clonotype was picked up many times. The V and J genes are TRBV28 and TRBJ1-6, with 7 bases that match TRBD1. The CDR3 totals 16 residues. Germline V gene lookup returns CDR1 MDHEN and CDR2 SYDVKM. With V trimmed by 3 bases and J by 9 bases, 11 bases remained unmatched. The DNA for the CDR3 is TGTGCCAGCAGTTTGGGACTAGGGGGCGTTGGTTCACCCCTCCACTTT. This encodes CASSLGLGGVGSPLHF.

This chain links TRBV12-3 or TRBV12-4 with TRBJ1-2; 10 bases match TRBD1. After removal of 7 bases from V and 4 bases from J, the junction contained 6 bases not matched to a gene. This CDR3 comprises 14 residues. This CDR3 is CASNPDRGIYGYTF. The CDR3 coding sequence is TGTGCCAGCAACCCGGACAGGGGGATCTATGGCTACACCTTC.

The sample holds many counts of this clonotype. This chain joins TRBV7-2 and TRBJ1-2; unclear D gene. The CDR3 is 17 residues long. Germline CDR1 and CDR2: SGHTA and FQGNSA. Between the trimmed V and J ends, which lost 0 bases and 8 bases, there was a span of 22 bases. DNA of the CDR3: TGTGCCAGCAGCTTAGCCCACCTAGGCGGGTGGGTCGACGGCTACACCTTC. This translates into CASSLAHLGGWVDGYTF.

This clonotype came up many times. The chain recombines TRBV20-1 with TRBJ1-1, with D perhaps TRBD1 (5 bases). Germline V gene data show CDR1 as DFQATT and CDR2 as SNEGSKA (reference sequence). The CDR3 is 14 amino acids. V lost 3 bases and J lost 10, with 21 bases in between. The CDR3 region has the DNA TGCAGTGCTAGTTGGGGCCCAGTCCCGCGGAGAGCTTTCTTT. This gives the protein CSASWGPVPRRAFF.

This chain joins TRBV5-1 and TRBJ2-7, with 8 bases fitting TRBD2. The CDR3 has 15 amino acids. The V gene's germline CDR1 is SGHRS and CDR2 YFSETQ. With V trimmed by 3 bases and J by 3 bases, 8 bases remained unmatched. CDR3 nucleotide sequence: TGCGCCAGCAGCTCTCTGACCGGGACTAGCTACGAGCAGTACTTC. It is translated as CASSSLTGTSYEQYF.